Given below is one T cell receptor beta chain in context. Its antigen is unknown. With V trimmed by 3 bases and J by 1 base, 4 bases remained unmatched. This CDR3 has 17 residues. CDR1 and CDR2 (germline): SGDLS, YYNGEE. This entry comes from a study of shared clonotypes between healthy human individuals. Study conclusions and caveats: Sequencing depth was expected to affect clonotype sharing among donors.

Some clones are missing from TCRdb's copy, which holds only in-frame ones; the method was immunoSEQ multiplex PCR. The sample carries hundreds of thousands of clones, about four fifths recorded once. J is TRBJ2-6 and V is TRBV9; TRBD1 agrees at 10 bases. Sample: PBMCs. This receptor was identified in a woman between 40 and 55 years old in good health. Some clones in this sample may be carry-over from other donors' samples. CDR3 DNA: TGTGCCAGCAGCGAAGGGACAGGGGCTTCTGGGGCCAACGTCCTGACTTTC. Residues: CASSEGTGASGANVLTF.